What follows is one TCR beta chain and its context. Its antigen is not known. This sample is drawn from a study of cytomegalovirus exposure and HLA in healthy donors. Across the whole study: A prior study identified 110 million or so unique TCR beta sequences from roughly 180 million T cells. Whole-study findings and limits: A later analysis linked a missense DCLRE1C variant to TCR beta V- and J-gene trimming.

J lost 9 bases, V lost 2 bases, and 5 bases had no gene match. This CDR3 spans 15 amino acids. Germline CDR1 SGHRS, CDR2 YFSETQ. The PCR contained 60 Vbeta and 13 Jbeta primers. The protocol was immunoSEQ multiplex PCR, while the TCRdb copy is restricted to in-frame clones and leaves out a portion. The sample carries almost 85,000 clones, around 78% recorded once. Sequenced input: PBMCs. This TCR derives from a male donor in good health and CMV-seropositive. This chain uses TRBV5-1 with TRBJ2-1; 13 nucleotides align to TRBD2. The CDR3 loop reads CASSFGLAGVTEQFF. DNA of the CDR3: TGCGCCAGCAGCTTCGGACTAGCGGGAGTAACTGAGCAGTTCTTC.